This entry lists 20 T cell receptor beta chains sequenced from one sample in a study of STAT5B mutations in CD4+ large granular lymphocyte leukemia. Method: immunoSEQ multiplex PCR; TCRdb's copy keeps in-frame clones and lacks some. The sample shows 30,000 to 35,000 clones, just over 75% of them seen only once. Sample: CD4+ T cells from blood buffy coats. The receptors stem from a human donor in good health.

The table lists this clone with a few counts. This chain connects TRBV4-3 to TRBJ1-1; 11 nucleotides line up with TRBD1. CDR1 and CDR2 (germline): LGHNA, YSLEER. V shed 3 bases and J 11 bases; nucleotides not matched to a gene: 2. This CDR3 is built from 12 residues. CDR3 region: CASSQDRGQAFF. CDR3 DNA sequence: TGCGCCAGCAGCCAGGACAGGGGGCAGGCTTTCTTT.

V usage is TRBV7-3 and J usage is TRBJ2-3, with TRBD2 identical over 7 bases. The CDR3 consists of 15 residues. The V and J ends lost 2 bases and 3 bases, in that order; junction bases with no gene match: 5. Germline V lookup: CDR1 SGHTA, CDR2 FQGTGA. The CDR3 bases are TGTGCCAGCAGCTTAGTCCCGGGGGGTACAGATACGCAGTATTTT. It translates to CASSLVPGGTDTQYF. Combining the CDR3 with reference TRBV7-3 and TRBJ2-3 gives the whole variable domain GAGVSQTPSNKVTEKGKYVELRCDPISGHTALYWYRQSLGQGPEFLIYFQGTGAADDSGLPNDRFFAVRPEGSVSTLKIQRTERGDSAVYLCASSLVPGGTDTQYFGPGTRLTVL.

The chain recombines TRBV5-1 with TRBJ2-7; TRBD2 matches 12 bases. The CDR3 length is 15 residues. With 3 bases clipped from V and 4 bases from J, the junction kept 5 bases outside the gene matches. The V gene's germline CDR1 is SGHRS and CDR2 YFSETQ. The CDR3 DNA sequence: TGCGCCAGCAGCTGGATACTAGCGGGAGGATACGAGCAGTACTTC. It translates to CASSWILAGGYEQYF.

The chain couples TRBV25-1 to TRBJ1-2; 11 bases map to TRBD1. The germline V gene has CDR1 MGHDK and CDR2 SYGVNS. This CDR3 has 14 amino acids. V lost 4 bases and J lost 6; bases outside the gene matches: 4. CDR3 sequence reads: CASSGDRGVDGYTF. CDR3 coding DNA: TGTGCCAGCAGTGGGGACAGGGGGGTTGATGGCTACACCTTC.

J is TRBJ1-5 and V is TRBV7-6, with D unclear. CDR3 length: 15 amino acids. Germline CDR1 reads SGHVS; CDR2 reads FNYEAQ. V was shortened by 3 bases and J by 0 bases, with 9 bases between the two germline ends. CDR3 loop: CASSLDGDSNQPQHF. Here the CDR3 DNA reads TGTGCCAGCAGCTTGGACGGGGATAGCAATCAGCCCCAGCATTTT.

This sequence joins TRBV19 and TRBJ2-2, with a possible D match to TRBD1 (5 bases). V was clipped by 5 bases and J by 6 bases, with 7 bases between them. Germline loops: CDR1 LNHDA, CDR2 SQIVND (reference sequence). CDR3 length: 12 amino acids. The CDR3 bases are TGTGCCAGTAGTGTACAGGCCGGGGAGCTGTTTTTT. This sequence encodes CASSVQAGELFF.

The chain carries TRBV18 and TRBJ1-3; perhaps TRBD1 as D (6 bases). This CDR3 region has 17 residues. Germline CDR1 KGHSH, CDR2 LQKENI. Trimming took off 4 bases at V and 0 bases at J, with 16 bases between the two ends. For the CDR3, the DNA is TGTGCCAGCTCACTATTTAAAGGGGACAACTCTGGAAACACCATATATTTT. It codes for CASSLFKGDNSGNTIYF.

The CDR3 nucleotides are TGTGCCAGCAGAGTAATGGTCGGCAGGCCTATTTCCTACGAGCAGTACTTC. Protein: CASRVMVGRPISYEQYF. This sequence joins TRBV6-4 and TRBJ2-7, with D hard to call. V was trimmed by 6 bases and J by 1 base, leaving 22 bases between them. Germline CDR1 and CDR2: MRHNA and SNTAGT. This CDR3 is built from 17 residues.

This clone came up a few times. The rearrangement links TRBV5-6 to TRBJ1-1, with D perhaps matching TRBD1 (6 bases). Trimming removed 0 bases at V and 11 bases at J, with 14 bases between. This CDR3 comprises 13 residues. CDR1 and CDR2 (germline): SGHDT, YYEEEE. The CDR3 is CASSLDSGDKAFF. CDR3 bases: TGTGCCAGCAGCTTGGATTCCGGGGACAAGGCTTTCTTT.

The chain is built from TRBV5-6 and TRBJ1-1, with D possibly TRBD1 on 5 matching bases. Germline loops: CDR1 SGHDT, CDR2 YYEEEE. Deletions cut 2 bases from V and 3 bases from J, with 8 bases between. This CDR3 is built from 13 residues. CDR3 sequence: CASSFGGDTEAFF. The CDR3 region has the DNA TGTGCCAGCAGCTTCGGGGGAGACACTGAAGCTTTCTTT.

The CDR3 region has the DNA TGCGCCAGCAGCACGCCGGGACTAGCAGGCACAGATACGCAGTATTTT. It is translated as CASSTPGLAGTDTQYF. The rearrangement uses TRBV5-1 and TRBJ2-3, with 9 nucleotides matching TRBD2. Trimming removed 4 bases from V and 1 base from J; junction bases left unmatched: 7. Germline V gives CDR1 SGHRS, CDR2 YFSETQ. CDR3 size: 16 residues.

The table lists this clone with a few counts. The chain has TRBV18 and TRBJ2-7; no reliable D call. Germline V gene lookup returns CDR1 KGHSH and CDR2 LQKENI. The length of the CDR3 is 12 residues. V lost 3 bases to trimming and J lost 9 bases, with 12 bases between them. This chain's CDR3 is CASSPASDVQYF. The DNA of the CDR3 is TGTGCCAGCTCACCCGCTTCGGATGTGCAGTACTTC.

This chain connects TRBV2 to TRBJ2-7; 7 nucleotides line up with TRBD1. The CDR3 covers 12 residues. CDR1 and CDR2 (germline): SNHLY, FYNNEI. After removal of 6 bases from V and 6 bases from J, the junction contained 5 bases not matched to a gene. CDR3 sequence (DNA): TGTGCCAGCAGGTACACAGGGGTCGAGCAGTACTTC. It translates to CASRYTGVEQYF.

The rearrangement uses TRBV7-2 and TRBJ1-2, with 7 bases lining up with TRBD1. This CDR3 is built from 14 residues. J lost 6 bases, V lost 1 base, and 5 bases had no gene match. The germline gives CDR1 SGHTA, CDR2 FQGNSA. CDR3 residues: CASSLGGQLNGYTF. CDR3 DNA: TGTGCCAGCAGCTTAGGGGGACAGCTTAATGGCTACACCTTC.

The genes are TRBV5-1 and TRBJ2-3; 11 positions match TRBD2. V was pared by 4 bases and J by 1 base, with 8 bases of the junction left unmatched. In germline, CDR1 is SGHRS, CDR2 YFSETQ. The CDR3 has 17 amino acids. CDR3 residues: CASSAGLTSGGTDTQYF. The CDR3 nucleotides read TGCGCCAGCAGCGCCGGCCTGACTAGCGGGGGCACAGATACGCAGTATTTT.

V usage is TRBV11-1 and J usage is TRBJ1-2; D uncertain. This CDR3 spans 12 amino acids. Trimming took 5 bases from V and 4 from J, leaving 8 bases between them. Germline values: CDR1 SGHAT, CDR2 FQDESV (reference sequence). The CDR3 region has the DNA TGTGCCAGCAGCCAAGAAATCTATGGCTACACCTTC. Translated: CASSQEIYGYTF. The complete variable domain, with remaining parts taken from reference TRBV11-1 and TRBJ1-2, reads EAEVAQSPRYKITEKSQAVAFWCDPISGHATLYWYRQILGQGPELLVQFQDESVVDDSQLPKDRFSAERLKGVDSTLKIQPAELGDSAMYLCASSQEIYGYTFGSGTRLTVV.

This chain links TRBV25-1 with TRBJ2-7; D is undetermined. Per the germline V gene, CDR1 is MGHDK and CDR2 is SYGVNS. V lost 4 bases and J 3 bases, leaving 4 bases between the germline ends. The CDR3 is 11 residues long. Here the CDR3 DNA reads TGTGCCAGCAGTGCCTTCTACGAGCAGTACTTC. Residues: CASSAFYEQYF.

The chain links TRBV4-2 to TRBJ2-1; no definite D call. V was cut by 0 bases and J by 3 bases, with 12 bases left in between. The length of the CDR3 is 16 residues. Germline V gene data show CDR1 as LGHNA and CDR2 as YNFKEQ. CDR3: CASSQDPITHYNEQFF. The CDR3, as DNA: TGTGCCAGCAGCCAAGATCCTATCACACACTACAATGAGCAGTTCTTC.

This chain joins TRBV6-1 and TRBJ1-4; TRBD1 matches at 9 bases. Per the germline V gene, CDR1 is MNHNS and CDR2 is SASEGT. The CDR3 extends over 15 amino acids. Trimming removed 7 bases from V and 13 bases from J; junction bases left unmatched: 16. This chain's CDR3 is CASTLPDRGVGGLFF. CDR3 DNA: TGTGCCAGCACCCTACCGGACAGGGGAGTGGGCGGACTGTTTTTT.

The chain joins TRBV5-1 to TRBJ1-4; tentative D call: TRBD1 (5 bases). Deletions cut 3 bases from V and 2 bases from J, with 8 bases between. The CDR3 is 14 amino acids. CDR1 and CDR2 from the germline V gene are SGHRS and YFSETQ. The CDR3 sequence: CASSSTVTNEKLFF. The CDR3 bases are TGCGCCAGCAGCTCGACAGTGACTAATGAAAAACTGTTTTTT.